The sample holds a few counts of the clone carrying this TCR beta chain. Trimming left V 1 base short and J 6 bases short, with 10 bases between. CDR3 length: 13 amino acids. Germline CDR1 is SGHDT and CDR2 is YYEEEE. Authors' data handling: Researchers report that nucleated cell counts were estimated from reference gene primer amplification. Generated by immunoSEQ multiplex PCR, the TCRdb table keeps only in-frame clones and is missing some. The DNA was the basis for D and trimming; V, J and clone size are from that table. This table holds roughly 150,000 clones, approximately 82% found once. The data stem from a study of blood T cell repertoires in COVID-19. On the study more broadly: Whether acute or convalescent, the COVID-19 samples came from the United States, Italy and Spain. T cells, B-cell-depleted T cells, or PBMCs provided the cDNA or gDNA that served as material.

This chain uses TRBV5-6 with TRBJ1-2; TRBD1 might be the D (6 bases). The sample taken for sequencing was peripheral blood. The TCR comes from a woman between 50 and 59 years old with acute or convalescent COVID-19. CDR3 DNA sequence: TGTGCCAGCAGCTTGCCAGGGGTAGATGGCTACACCTTC. Translation: CASSLPGVDGYTF.